This T cell receptor beta chain was identified during a study of OX40 agonist ivuxolimab in advanced cancers. Study-level background: Participants averaged approximately 61 years of age (range roughly 23 to 85) and were around 85% male. Study-wide results and limits: What antigens the expanded peripheral T cells recognized was never established. In a subset of nonresponders, normalized T-cell clonal expansion was also low.

TCRdb keeps only in-frame clones here, not all; method: immunoSEQ multiplex PCR. The sample shows 74,000 or so clones, around 85% of them seen only once. In the case of this clone: The antigen is undetermined.

The sequence was obtained from an adult with an advanced solid tumor such as melanoma, head and neck, liver or kidney cancer. Material: CD4+ or CD8+ T cells sorted from blood, obtained in a trial of the OX40 agonist ivuxolimab.

The CDR3 nucleotides are TGTGCCAGCAGCTTCGTGGACAGGGAAGAGACCCAGTACTTC. It codes for CASSFVDREETQYF. This sequence joins TRBV5-4 and TRBJ2-5; 8 bases match TRBD1. V lost 2 bases to trimming and J lost 3 bases; unmatched junction nucleotides: 3. The CDR3 has 14 amino acids. Germline CDR1 is SGHNT and CDR2 is YYREEE (reference sequence). Combining the CDR3 with reference TRBV5-4 and TRBJ2-5 gives the whole variable domain ETGVTQSPTHLIKTRGQQVTLRCSSQSGHNTVSWYQQALGQGPQFIFQYYREEENGRGNFPPRFSGLQFPNYSSELNVNALELDDSALYLCASSFVDREETQYFGPGTRLLVL.